These 3 T cell receptor beta chains were all obtained from the same sample, sequenced in a study of long-term antiretroviral therapy in people with HIV. It was version v3.0 of the immunoSEQ assay that was run at survey level. The table came from immunoSEQ multiplex PCR; TCRdb's copy has only in-frame clones and leaves some out. The repertoire has fewer than 25,000 clones, roughly four fifths of them found once; the top ten carry 7.2%. The sequencing here drew on unsorted PBMCs, taken 1.5 years after starting antiretroviral therapy. The receptor source for this set is a man aged 25-45 years with HIV.

The rearrangement uses TRBV28 and TRBJ2-1, with 8 bases matching TRBD2. The CDR3 contains 13 residues. The V gene's germline CDR1 is MDHEN and CDR2 SYDVKM. The J segment lost 2 bases and the V segment lost 8 bases, leaving 2 bases of the junction unmatched. CDR3 bases: TGTGCCAGCTTGACTAGCGCCTACAATGAGCAGTTCTTC. Translating it yields CASLTSAYNEQFF.

As for this clone: The junction does not match germline at one end; this may be a read error. CDR3 nucleotides: TGTGCTAGCAGCTTAGGGCATAACACCGGGGAGCTGTTTTTT. The encoded protein is CASSLGHNTGELFF. The V call is TRBV7-7, the J call TRBJ2-2, with unresolved D. Germline lookup yields CDR1 SSHAT and CDR2 FNYEAQ (reference sequence). The CDR3 is 14 residues long.

This clone showed up just a few times. The chain uses TRBV7-9 and TRBJ2-7, with a weak D call TRBD1 (5 bases). CDR1 is SEHNR, CDR2 FQNEAQ, per germline (reference sequence). The CDR3 has 13 residues. V shed 4 bases and J shed 1 base, with 8 bases lying between them. CDR3 DNA sequence: TGTGCCAGCAGCTCCAGACAGTCCTACGAGCAGTACTTC. Protein: CASSSRQSYEQYF.